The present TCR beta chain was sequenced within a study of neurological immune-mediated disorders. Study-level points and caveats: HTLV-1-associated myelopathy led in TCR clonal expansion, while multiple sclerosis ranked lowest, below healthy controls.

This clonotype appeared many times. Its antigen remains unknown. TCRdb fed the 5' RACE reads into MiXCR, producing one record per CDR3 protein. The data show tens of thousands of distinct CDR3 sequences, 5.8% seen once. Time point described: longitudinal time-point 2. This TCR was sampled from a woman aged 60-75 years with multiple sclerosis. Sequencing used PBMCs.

The CDR3 DNA sequence: TGCAGCGGGACGAGAGGAGAGACCCAGTACTTC. It is translated as CSGTRGETQYF. The V gene is TRBV29-1, the J gene TRBJ2-5; no reliable D call. In germline, CDR1 is SQVTM, CDR2 ANQGSEA. The CDR3 is made up of 11 amino acids. V gave up 7 bases and J gave up 4 bases, with 10 bases separating them.